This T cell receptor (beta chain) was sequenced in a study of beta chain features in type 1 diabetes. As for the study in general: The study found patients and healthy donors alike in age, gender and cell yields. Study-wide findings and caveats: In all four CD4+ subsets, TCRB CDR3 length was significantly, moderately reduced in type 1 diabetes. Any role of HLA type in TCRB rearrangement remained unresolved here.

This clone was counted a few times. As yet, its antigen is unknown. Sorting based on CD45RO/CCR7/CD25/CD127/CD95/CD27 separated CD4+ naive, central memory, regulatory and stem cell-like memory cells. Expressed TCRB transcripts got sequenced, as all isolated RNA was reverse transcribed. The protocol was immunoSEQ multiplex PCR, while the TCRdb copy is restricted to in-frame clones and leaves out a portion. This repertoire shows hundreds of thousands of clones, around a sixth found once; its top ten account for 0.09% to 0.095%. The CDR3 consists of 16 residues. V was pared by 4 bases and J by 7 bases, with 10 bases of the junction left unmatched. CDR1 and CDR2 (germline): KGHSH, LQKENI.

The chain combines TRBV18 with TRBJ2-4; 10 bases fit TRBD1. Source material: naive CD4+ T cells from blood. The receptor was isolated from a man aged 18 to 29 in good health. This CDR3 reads CASSRPGTGAGNIQYF. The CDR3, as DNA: TGTGCCAGCTCACGTCCCGGGACAGGGGCAGGGAACATTCAGTACTTC.